These T cell receptor beta chains were read from a single sample in a study of regulatory and conventional T cells in RAG deficiency. The method was immunoSEQ multiplex PCR; TCRdb's version includes in-frame clones alone and lacks a portion of them. The data hold 29,000 or so clones, with roughly 96% observed a single time. These data were also reused for a study on regulatory T cells.

Sequencing input: CD25- CD4+ T cells sorted from blood. The receptors shown here come from a human donor in good health. The CDR3 runs from the conserved cysteine through the conserved F or W. The D gene is left open where the match is weak. The listing skips clone size in some rows; elsewhere it reads once, few, many or a size class.

V: TRBV19; size: NA; J: TRBJ1-2; D: TRBD1; DNA: TGTGCCAGCGACGGGACAGGATGGGGGCTCTATGGCTACACCTTC; CDR3: CASDGTGWGLYGYTF
V: TRBV7-3; size: NA; J: TRBJ2-4; D: NA; DNA: TGTGCCAGCACCCAGGCGGGGGCCGGATTCAAAAACATTCAGTACTTC; CDR3: CASTQAGAGFKNIQYF
V: TRBV27; size: NA; J: TRBJ1-1; D: TRBD1; DNA: TGTGCCAGCAGTGTGTCAGGGACAGCTTACACTGAAGCTTTCTTT; CDR3: CASSVSGTAYTEAFF
V: TRBV5-1; size: NA; J: TRBJ2-2; D: NA; DNA: TGCGCCAGCAGCTTGGACTTAAGCACCGGGGAGCTGTTTTTT; CDR3: CASSLDLSTGELFF
V: TRBV28; size: NA; J: TRBJ2-1; D: TRBD2; DNA: TGTGCCAGCCTTATTAGCGGGGGCCCCTACAATGAGCAGTTCTTC; CDR3: CASLISGGPYNEQFF
V: TRBV6-1; size: NA; J: TRBJ1-2; D: NA; DNA: TGTGCCAGCAGTGAAGGGCAGTCTTTGTACTATGGCTACACCTTC; CDR3: CASSEGQSLYYGYTF
V: TRBV5-5; size: few; J: TRBJ1-3; D: TRBD1; DNA: TGTGCCAGCAGCCCGTTTAGACAGGGCGCAGTTTCTGGAAACACCATATATTTT; CDR3: CASSPFRQGAVSGNTIYF
V: TRBV27; size: NA; J: TRBJ2-7; D: NA; DNA: TGTGCCAGCAGTTTTAAGGGGTCCTACGAGCAGTACTTC; CDR3: CASSFKGSYEQYF
V: TRBV14; size: NA; J: TRBJ2-5; D: TRBD2; DNA: TGTGCCAGCAGCCAAGGACTAGCGGGTTTTCAGACCCAGTACTTC; CDR3: CASSQGLAGFQTQYF
V: TRBV7-2; size: NA; J: TRBJ1-2; D: NA; DNA: TGTGCCAGCAGCCCTGGGGCAGCAATGAAATACTATGGCTACACCTTC; CDR3: CASSPGAAMKYYGYTF
V: TRBV6-6; size: NA; J: TRBJ2-1; D: NA; DNA: TGTGCCAGCACCCCGGCGGAAGTGGGCTCCTACAATGAGCAGTTCTTC; CDR3: CASTPAEVGSYNEQFF
V: TRBV7-2; size: NA; J: TRBJ1-5; D: NA; DNA: TGTGCCAGCAGCACCGTAGGGGATCAGCCCCAGCATTTT; CDR3: CASSTVGDQPQHF
V: TRBV7-2; size: NA; J: TRBJ1-5; D: TRBD1; DNA: TGTGCCAGCGGGGACCGACAGGGTGGGTTCGGCAATCAGCCCCAGCATTTT; CDR3: CASGDRQGGFGNQPQHF
V: TRBV30; size: NA; J: TRBJ1-1; D: NA; DNA: TGTGCCTGGAGAGCGGTGAGCACTGAAGCTTTCTTT; CDR3: CAWRAVSTEAFF
V: TRBV9; size: NA; J: TRBJ1-1; D: NA; DNA: TGTGCCAGCAGCCCTACAACGACAGGAAACACTGAAGCTTTCTTT; CDR3: CASSPTTTGNTEAFF
V: TRBV19; size: once; J: TRBJ1-1; D: NA; DNA: TGTGCCAGTAGTACGAGGACACGGAACACTGAAGCTTTCTTT; CDR3: CASSTRTRNTEAFF
V: TRBV7-2; size: once; J: TRBJ1-1; D: TRBD1; DNA: TGTGCCAGCAGCTTTACAGGGGGCAGTACTGAAGCTTTCTTT; CDR3: CASSFTGGSTEAFF
V: TRBV7-9; size: NA; J: TRBJ1-5; D: NA; DNA: TGTGCCAGCAGCTTGGGCCAGGGCGGTCAGCCCCAGCATTTT; CDR3: CASSLGQGGQPQHF
V: TRBV11-2; size: NA; J: TRBJ1-1; D: NA; DNA: TGTGCCAGCAGCCCGATACAGGGCCCGAACACTGAAGCTTTCTTT; CDR3: CASSPIQGPNTEAFF
V: TRBV7-2; size: NA; J: TRBJ2-1; D: NA; DNA: TGTGCCAGCAGCTTAGTTAGAAACAATGAGCAGTTCTTC; CDR3: CASSLVRNNEQFF
V: TRBV5-1; size: NA; J: TRBJ2-3; D: NA; DNA: TGCGCCAGCATGTCACATCCCGGCACAGATACGCAGTATTTT; CDR3: CASMSHPGTDTQYF
V: TRBV6-5; size: once; J: TRBJ1-5; D: TRBD1; DNA: TGTGCCAGCAGTTTACCGGGACAGAGGAATCAGCCCCAGCATTTT; CDR3: CASSLPGQRNQPQHF
V: TRBV6-5; size: NA; J: TRBJ1-5; D: NA; DNA: TGTGCCAGCAGTTACAGCAGTGCAGGTCAGCCCCAGCATTTT; CDR3: CASSYSSAGQPQHF
V: TRBV6-5; size: NA; J: TRBJ2-5; D: NA; DNA: TGTGCCAGCAGCCCCGACAGATCTTGGCAAGAGACCCAGTACTTC; CDR3: CASSPDRSWQETQYF
V: TRBV9; size: NA; J: TRBJ2-1; D: TRBD2; DNA: TGTGCCAGCAGCCCGCAAGCGCGGGGGGCCAACAATGAGCAGTTCTTC; CDR3: CASSPQARGANNEQFF
V: TRBV19; size: NA; J: TRBJ1-5; D: TRBD1; DNA: TGTGCCAGTAGTCCGCAATACAGGGGTTCAAGGCCCCAGCATTTT; CDR3: CASSPQYRGSRPQHF
V: TRBV7-9; size: NA; J: TRBJ2-3; D: TRBD2; DNA: TGTGCCAGCAGTCCCGGGCGCGGGGGGGATACAGATACGCAGTATTTT; CDR3: CASSPGRGGDTDTQYF
V: TRBV11-1; size: NA; J: TRBJ2-5; D: NA; DNA: TGTGCCAGCTCCAGGTCAGGGGGGGAGACCCAGTACTTC; CDR3: CASSRSGGETQYF
V: TRBV19; size: NA; J: TRBJ1-2; D: NA; DNA: TGTGCCAGCCTAGACAGGTCCTATGGCTACACCTTC; CDR3: CASLDRSYGYTF
V: TRBV25-1; size: NA; J: TRBJ2-1; D: TRBD1; DNA: TGTGCCAGCACCTCCTCCGGGACAGGGGGCTTCAGGAATGAGCAGTTCTTC; CDR3: CASTSSGTGGFRNEQFF